A selection of T cell receptor beta chains follows, all from one sample in a study of T cell changes during pregnancy in multiple sclerosis. The protocol was immunoSEQ multiplex PCR, while the TCRdb copy is restricted to in-frame clones and leaves out a portion. The sample contains fewer than 90,000 clones, about 93% of which appear only once. This specimen was peripheral blood, taken after pregnancy. Receptors originate from a female donor in good health, enrolled as a control in a pregnancy study. The CDR3 runs from the conserved cysteine through the conserved F or W.

j_gene: TRBJ2-3; v_gene: TRBV29-1; CDR3aa: CSVEDSDGGTDTQYF
j_gene: TRBJ2-1; v_gene: TRBV4-1; CDR3aa: CASSQKLPGQGGNEQFF
j_gene: TRBJ2-1; v_gene: TRBV5-1; CDR3aa: CASSLVASGYNEQFF
j_gene: TRBJ2-7; v_gene: TRBV7-2; CDR3aa: CASRTSGTYEQYF
j_gene: TRBJ2-3; v_gene: TRBV4-1; CDR3aa: CASSQTGPAGTDTQYF
j_gene: TRBJ2-5; v_gene: TRBV4-1; CDR3aa: CASSPLAGEDGETQYF
j_gene: TRBJ2-7; v_gene: TRBV2; CDR3aa: CASSEALGPRGPLYEQYF
j_gene: TRBJ2-5; v_gene: TRBV6-5; CDR3aa: CASATGGGQETQYF
j_gene: TRBJ1-2; v_gene: TRBV9; CDR3aa: CASNPGDRAYGYTF
j_gene: TRBJ1-4; v_gene: TRBV5-1; CDR3aa: CASSLDFLGEKLFF
j_gene: TRBJ2-3; v_gene: TRBV6-5; CDR3aa: CASSPTSLVHTQYF
j_gene: TRBJ2-2; v_gene: TRBV7-9; CDR3aa: CASSQQTGELFF
j_gene: TRBJ2-2; v_gene: TRBV6-5; CDR3aa: CASSSRLAANTGELFF
j_gene: TRBJ1-1; v_gene: TRBV4-2; CDR3aa: CASSQAGTGNTEAFF
j_gene: TRBJ2-7; v_gene: TRBV29-1; CDR3aa: CSGGTSGSEQYF
j_gene: TRBJ2-3; v_gene: TRBV7-2; CDR3aa: CASSKLAGGRGDTQYF
j_gene: TRBJ2-7; v_gene: TRBV6-5; CDR3aa: CASRRLAESYEQYF
j_gene: TRBJ2-7; v_gene: TRBV18; CDR3aa: CASSSAAEQYF
j_gene: TRBJ2-7; v_gene: TRBV27; CDR3aa: CASRATSGTLYEQYF
j_gene: TRBJ2-4; v_gene: TRBV6-1; CDR3aa: CASSHGTGGPDIQYF
j_gene: TRBJ2-4; v_gene: TRBV7-6; CDR3aa: CASSSTRGSQNIQYF
j_gene: TRBJ1-5; v_gene: TRBV28; CDR3aa: CASSLAGGGNQPQHF
j_gene: TRBJ1-3; v_gene: TRBV19; CDR3aa: CASSEQGASSGNTIYF
j_gene: TRBJ2-2; v_gene: TRBV2; CDR3aa: CASSGTSGGQTGELFF
j_gene: TRBJ2-5; v_gene: TRBV2; CDR3aa: CASSGSLAGAETQYF
j_gene: TRBJ1-2; v_gene: TRBV28; CDR3aa: CASSQLTGNYGYTF
j_gene: TRBJ1-1; v_gene: TRBV20-1; CDR3aa: CSLLQGEAFF
j_gene: TRBJ1-2; v_gene: TRBV27; CDR3aa: CASSEGGLYGYTF
j_gene: TRBJ2-7; v_gene: TRBV5-1; CDR3aa: CASSWKGPVGSPGGDEQYF
j_gene: TRBJ1-4; v_gene: TRBV5-1; CDR3aa: CASSSLTATNEKLFF
j_gene: TRBJ2-5; v_gene: TRBV2; CDR3aa: CASRVGGLAETQYF
j_gene: TRBJ1-3; v_gene: TRBV9; CDR3aa: CASSDRSGNTIYF
j_gene: TRBJ2-7; v_gene: TRBV5-3; CDR3aa: CARSSLAGEGDEQYF
j_gene: TRBJ1-1; v_gene: TRBV19; CDR3aa: CASREDLVTEAFF
j_gene: TRBJ1-1; v_gene: TRBV2; CDR3aa: CASSGDRIEAFF
j_gene: TRBJ2-7; v_gene: TRBV5-6; CDR3aa: CAGSALGTEQYF
j_gene: TRBJ1-1; v_gene: TRBV28; CDR3aa: CASSPYLTGIGAFF
j_gene: TRBJ2-2; v_gene: TRBV28; CDR3aa: CASSFLRLTGYTGELFF
j_gene: TRBJ1-1; v_gene: TRBV6-1; CDR3aa: CASSFPTGVGEAFF
j_gene: TRBJ1-3; v_gene: TRBV27; CDR3aa: CASSLSPLGNTIYF
j_gene: TRBJ2-3; v_gene: TRBV10-3; CDR3aa: CAISEGSSGTDTQYF
j_gene: TRBJ2-7; v_gene: TRBV2; CDR3aa: CASSETWLRQGEQYF
j_gene: TRBJ2-5; v_gene: TRBV6-4; CDR3aa: CASGETSGSETQYF
j_gene: TRBJ1-3; v_gene: TRBV14; CDR3aa: CASSQFAGFPSGNTIYF
j_gene: TRBJ2-1; v_gene: TRBV19; CDR3aa: CASSSPGQGYNEQFF
j_gene: TRBJ2-1; v_gene: TRBV7-9; CDR3aa: CASSLTRNEQFF
j_gene: TRBJ2-7; v_gene: TRBV19; CDR3aa: CASSQWTSNEQYF
j_gene: TRBJ2-7; v_gene: TRBV13; CDR3aa: CASSLNRRDSPYEQYF
j_gene: TRBJ2-4; v_gene: TRBV5-1; CDR3aa: CASSRSTGGLENIQYF
j_gene: TRBJ2-1; v_gene: TRBV27; CDR3aa: CASSSGLAVFNEQFF
j_gene: TRBJ2-1; v_gene: TRBV5-1; CDR3aa: CASSSQTSDREQFF
j_gene: TRBJ2-5; v_gene: TRBV25-1; CDR3aa: CASRGAGETQYF
j_gene: TRBJ2-1; v_gene: TRBV20-1; CDR3aa: CSALAETEQFF
j_gene: TRBJ1-2; v_gene: TRBV30; CDR3aa: CAWSREHYGYTF
j_gene: TRBJ1-1; v_gene: TRBV28; CDR3aa: CASITGQGLPEAFF
j_gene: TRBJ2-1; v_gene: TRBV11-2; CDR3aa: CASSLDISVYNEQFF
j_gene: TRBJ2-3; v_gene: TRBV4-1; CDR3aa: CASSQDRSGRTLTDTQYF
j_gene: TRBJ1-1; v_gene: TRBV6-5; CDR3aa: CASLTSWTGFTEAFF
j_gene: TRBJ2-7; v_gene: TRBV14; CDR3aa: CASSPPGLAGSEQYF
j_gene: TRBJ2-6; v_gene: TRBV10-1; CDR3aa: CASRPLRGTALSGANVLTF